This TCR beta chain was profiled in a study of blood T cell repertoires in COVID-19. This clone has only one observation. Participants reported their clinical history, and cohort assignment relied on those reports. Trimming cost V 4 bases and J 1 base, with 10 bases left between them. The length of the CDR3 is 14 residues. In germline, CDR1 is MNHEY, CDR2 SVGAGI. TCRdb's copy holds only in-frame clones and misses some; the assay was immunoSEQ multiplex PCR. The sample has about 230,000 clones; roughly 86% are singletons. The clonotype was recovered from a woman in her 30s with acute COVID-19. Sequences were obtained from PBMCs or T cells enriched from blood (not recorded which). The V gene is TRBV6-5, the J gene TRBJ2-5, with TRBD2 as a possible D gene (5 bases). CDR3 in DNA: TGTGCCAGCAGTTCCTTGGACTCCCAAGAGACCCAGTACTTC. The encoded protein is CASSSLDSQETQYF.